Listed here are 11 T cell receptor beta chains from one sample, sequenced in a study of T cells after yellow fever vaccination. TCRdb re-called the 5' RACE reads through MiXCR, storing one row per CDR3 protein. This table holds around 500,000 distinct CDR3 sequences, 20% to 25% found once. The starting material was PBMCs, obtained 20 to 25 days after the first yellow fever vaccination. All receptors come from a man between 18 and 29 years old who received the YFV17D yellow fever vaccine.

This clonotype has more than one count but fewer than ten. This chain connects TRBV13 to TRBJ1-2; 9 nucleotides line up with TRBD1. The V gene's germline CDR1 is PRHDT and CDR2 FYEKMQ (reference sequence). CDR3 length: 15 amino acids. With V trimmed by 6 bases and J by 5 bases, 10 bases remained unmatched. The CDR3 DNA reads as TGTGCCAGCAGGTTGGGACAGGGCCCAATTTATGGCTACACCTTC. This encodes CASRLGQGPIYGYTF.

On this clonotype: Sequence at one end of the junction differs from germline and may be a read error. The V call is TRBV19, the J call TRBJ2-4, with TRBD2 matching 9 bases. In germline, CDR1 is LNHDA, CDR2 SQIVND (reference sequence). This CDR3 spans 15 amino acids. The CDR3 DNA reads TGTGCCAGTAGGATAGCGGGGGCCGGCGGAAACATTCAGTACTTC. The encoded protein is CASRIAGAGGNIQYF.

This clonotype was picked up a small number of times. The J gene is TRBJ1-1, the V gene TRBV10-2, with unresolved D. CDR3 length equals 14 residues. Trimming removed 7 bases at V and 1 base at J, with 13 bases between. CDR1 and CDR2 from the germline V gene are WSHSY and SAAADI. The CDR3 region has the DNA TGCGCCAGCACTGCTACGGCGAGGAACACTGAAGCTTTCTTT. Residues: CASTATARNTEAFF.

This chain uses TRBV10-3 with TRBJ1-1; the D is unclear. In germline, CDR1 is ENHRY, CDR2 SYGVKD. CDR3 length equals 15 residues. Between the trimmed V and J ends, which lost 0 bases and 0 bases, there was a span of 8 bases. Here the CDR3 reads CAISESTWVNTEAFF. The CDR3 DNA follows: TGTGCCATCAGTGAGTCGACTTGGGTGAACACTGAAGCTTTCTTT.

The V call is TRBV24-1, the J call TRBJ2-5; 8 bases line up with TRBD1. Unmatched junction bases numbered 6, after V lost 9 bases and J lost 4 bases. Germline V lookup: CDR1 KGHDR, CDR2 SFDVKD. The CDR3 has 13 amino acids. CDR3 sequence reads: CATGQGMGETQYF. The CDR3 nucleotides are TGTGCCACCGGACAGGGAATGGGAGAGACCCAGTACTTC.

Only a few counts were recorded for this clonotype. The gene calls are TRBV18 and TRBJ2-3; the match to TRBD1 covers 7 bases. Germline V gives CDR1 KGHSH, CDR2 LQKENI. V was clipped by 3 bases and J by 2 bases; unmatched bases: 14. The CDR3 runs 18 residues. The CDR3 coding sequence is TGTGCCAGCTCACCGACGCCCGACAGGGTCAGTATCACAGATACGCAGTATTTT. This gives the protein CASSPTPDRVSITDTQYF.

The chain is built from TRBV6-5 and TRBJ2-7, with 8 bases lining up with TRBD1. The CDR3 totals 15 residues. The germline V gene has CDR1 MNHEY and CDR2 SVGAGI. Trimming took 2 bases from V and 0 from J; bases not matched to a gene: 3. The CDR3 nucleotides are TGTGCCAGCAGTTACGCAGGGGGCAACTCCTACGAGCAGTACTTC. Translating it yields CASSYAGGNSYEQYF.

The V gene is TRBV29-1, the J gene TRBJ2-4; D is ambiguous. The germline gives CDR1 SQVTM, CDR2 ANQGSEA. This CDR3 spans 13 amino acids. V lost 4 bases and J 8 bases, leaving 15 bases between the germline ends. CDR3 DNA: TGCAGCGTTGTCGGTCTATCGCCGCACATTCAGTACTTC. Its translation is CSVVGLSPHIQYF.

This chain uses TRBV14 with TRBJ2-3, with D possibly called TRBD1 or TRBD2 (7 bases each). CDR3 length equals 16 residues. Germline V lookup: CDR1 SGHDN, CDR2 FVKESK. The V gene lost 5 bases and the J gene lost 1 base, with 16 bases spanning the gap. The CDR3 DNA sequence: TGTGCCAGCAGCGGCAGGGGGAGCGGGGGCACAGATACGCAGTATTTT. Translation gives CASSGRGSGGTDTQYF.

The chain links TRBV20-1 to TRBJ2-7; D might be TRBD2 (6 bases). The V and J ends lost 5 bases and 0 bases respectively, with 14 bases between them. This CDR3 region has 14 residues. Germline V lookup: CDR1 DFQATT, CDR2 SNEGSKA (reference sequence). The CDR3 region has the DNA TGCAGTGCTGCCCGGGACTCCAGCTCCTACGAGCAGTACTTC. Translated: CSAARDSSSYEQYF.

The chain couples TRBV19 to TRBJ2-5; D remains unclear. The CDR3 is made up of 13 amino acids. Germline V gene lookup returns CDR1 LNHDA and CDR2 SQIVND (reference sequence). V was cut by 10 bases and J by 2 bases, with 14 bases left in between. The CDR3 sequence: CATRSWGQETQYF. DNA for the CDR3: TGTGCCACTAGATCTTGGGGACAAGAGACCCAGTACTTC.